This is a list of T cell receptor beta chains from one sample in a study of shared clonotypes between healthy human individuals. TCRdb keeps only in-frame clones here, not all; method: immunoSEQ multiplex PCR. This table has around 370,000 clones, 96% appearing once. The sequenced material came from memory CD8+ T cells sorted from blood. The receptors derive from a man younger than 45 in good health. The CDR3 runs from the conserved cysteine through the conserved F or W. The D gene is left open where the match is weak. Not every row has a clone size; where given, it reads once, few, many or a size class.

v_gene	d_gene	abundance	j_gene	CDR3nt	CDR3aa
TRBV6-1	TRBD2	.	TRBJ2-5	TGTGCCAGCTACTCCGGGACTAGCGGACAAGAGACCCAGTACTTC	CASYSGTSGQETQYF
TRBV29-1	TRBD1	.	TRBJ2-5	TGCAGCGCCCGACAGGGGGAGACCCAGTACTTC	CSARQGETQYF
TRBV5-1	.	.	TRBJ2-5	TGCGCCAGCAGCTTTGGGGGCGGCGGAGAGACCCAGTACTTC	CASSFGGGGETQYF
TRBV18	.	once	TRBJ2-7	TGTGCCAGCTCACCGGGAACGGGTCCCAACGAGCAGTACTTC	CASSPGTGPNEQYF
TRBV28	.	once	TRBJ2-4	TGTGCCAGCAGCCTAGGGGCCAAAAACATTCAGTACTTC	CASSLGAKNIQYF
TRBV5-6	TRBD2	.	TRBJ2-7	TGTGCCAGCAGCGCCGGGACTAGCGGGGACGAGCAGTACTTC	CASSAGTSGDEQYF
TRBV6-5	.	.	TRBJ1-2	TGTGCCAGCAGTTACTCACCGGGGACGACCTATGGCTACACCTTC	CASSYSPGTTYGYTF
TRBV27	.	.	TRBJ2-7	TGTGCCAGCAGTTTATCCGAGACCTACGAGCAGTACTTC	CASSLSETYEQYF
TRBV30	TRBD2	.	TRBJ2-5	TGTGCCTGGAGCCCGGGTAGGTCGGGAGGCCCCCACCAAGAGACCCAGTACTTC	CAWSPGRSGGPHQETQYF
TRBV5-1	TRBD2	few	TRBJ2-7	TGCGCCAGCACCCTGACTAGCGGGAGCTACGAGCAGTACTTC	CASTLTSGSYEQYF
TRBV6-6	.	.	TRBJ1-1	TGTGCCAGCAGTTACTCGATGGGGGGCCGCACTGAAGCTTTCTTT	CASSYSMGGRTEAFF
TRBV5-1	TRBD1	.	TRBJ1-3	TGCGCCAGCAGCGGGACAGCTGGTGGAAACACCATATATTTT	CASSGTAGGNTIYF
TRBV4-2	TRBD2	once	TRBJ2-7	TGTGCCAGCAGCCAAGAGGCTCTAGCGGGAGACGAGCAGTACTTC	CASSQEALAGDEQYF
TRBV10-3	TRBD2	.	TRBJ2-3	TGTGCCATCGGCGTGACTAGCGGGAAGGATACGCAGTATTTT	CAIGVTSGKDTQYF
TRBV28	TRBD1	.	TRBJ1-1	TGTGCCAGCAGACGGACAGGGACAGAAGCTTTCTTT	CASRRTGTEAFF
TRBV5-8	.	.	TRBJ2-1	TGTGCCAGCAGCTTGGTCCTAGCCCCTCACAATGAGCAGTTCTTC	CASSLVLAPHNEQFF
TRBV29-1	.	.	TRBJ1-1	TGCAGCGTTCACCCGGACAGAAACACTGAAGCTTTCTTT	CSVHPDRNTEAFF
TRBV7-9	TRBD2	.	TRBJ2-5	TGTGCCAGCAGCTTTAGCGGGACGGGAAGAGAGACCCAGTACTTC	CASSFSGTGRETQYF
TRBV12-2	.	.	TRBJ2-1	TGTGCAAGTCGCTTGTCGGCGACTTACCAGTTCTTC	CASRLSATYQFF
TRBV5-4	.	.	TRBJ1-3	TGTGCCAGCAGCTTTGGGTCCTCTGGAAACACCATATATTTT	CASSFGSSGNTIYF
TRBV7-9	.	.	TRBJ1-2	TGTGCCAGCAGCTTTCATACTACTAACTTCTATGGCTACACCTTC	CASSFHTTNFYGYTF
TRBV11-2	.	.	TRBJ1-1	TGTGCCAGCAGCCCCCATTTAAGCGGCACTGAAGCTTTCTTT	CASSPHLSGTEAFF
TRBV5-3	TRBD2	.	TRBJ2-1	TGTGCCAGAAGCTCCGGGACTAGCGACAACAATGAGCAGTTCTTC	CARSSGTSDNNEQFF
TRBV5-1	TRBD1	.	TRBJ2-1	TGCGCCAGCAGATCAAACCCGGCCGGACAGGTCTACAATGAGCAGTTCTTC	CASRSNPAGQVYNEQFF
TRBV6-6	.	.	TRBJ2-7	TGTGCCAGCAGTTACTCTGGTGGGGCGCAAGGTGGCGAGCAGTACTTC	CASSYSGGAQGGEQYF
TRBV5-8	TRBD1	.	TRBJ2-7	TGTGCCAGCAGCTTCCGGGACAGTCCGCTTTACGAGCAGTACTTC	CASSFRDSPLYEQYF
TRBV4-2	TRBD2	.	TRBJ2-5	TGTGCCAGCAGCCATTTGCCGCGGGGGCAAGAGACCCAGTACTTC	CASSHLPRGQETQYF
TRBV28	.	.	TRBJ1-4	TGTGCCAGCAGTTTAGTCAGGGACTATTTTGGAAAACTGTTTTTT	CASSLVRDYFGKLFF
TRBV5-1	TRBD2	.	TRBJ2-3	TGCGCCAGCAGGTTTCTAGCGGACCCCACAGATACGCAGTATTTT	CASRFLADPTDTQYF
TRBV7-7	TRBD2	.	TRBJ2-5	TGTGCTAGCAGCGCGGGGGTTCGAGAGACCCAGTACTTC	CASSAGVRETQYF
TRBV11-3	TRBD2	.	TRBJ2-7	TGTGCCAGCAGCTTCCTAGCGGGAGGTGAGCAGTACTTC	CASSFLAGGEQYF
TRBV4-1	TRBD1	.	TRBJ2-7	TGCGCCAGCAGCCAATTCTTCCGGACAGGACCCTACGAGCAGTACTTC	CASSQFFRTGPYEQYF
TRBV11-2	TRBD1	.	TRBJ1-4	TGTGCCAGCAGCTTAGGTGACAGGGATAATGAAAAACTGTTTTTT	CASSLGDRDNEKLFF
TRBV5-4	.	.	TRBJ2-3	TGTGCCAGCAGGTATACAGGGACGGTGGCAGATACGCAGTATTTT	CASRYTGTVADTQYF
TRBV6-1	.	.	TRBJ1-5	TGTGCCAGCAGTGAATGGGGTTTGAGCAATCAGCCCCAGCATTTT	CASSEWGLSNQPQHF
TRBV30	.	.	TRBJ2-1	TGTGCCTGGACTTGGGGGCCGAGCTCCTACAATGAGCAGTTCTTC	CAWTWGPSSYNEQFF
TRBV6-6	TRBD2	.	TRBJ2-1	TGTGCCAGCAGTACTAGCGGAGAAACCTATGAGCAGTTCTTC	CASSTSGETYEQFF
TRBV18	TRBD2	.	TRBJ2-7	TGTGCCAGCTCACCACGGTCGACTAGCGGGAGCCCCTACGAGCAGTACTTC	CASSPRSTSGSPYEQYF
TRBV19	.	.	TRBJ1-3	TGTGCCAGTAGCCGGGGAACCTCTGGAAACACCATATATTTT	CASSRGTSGNTIYF
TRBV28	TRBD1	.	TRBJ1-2	TGTGCCAGCAGTGGGACAGCCTACACCTTC	CASSGTAYTF
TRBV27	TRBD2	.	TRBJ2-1	TGTGCCAGCAGTTTACGAGGACTAGCGGCGTCCTACAATGAGCAGTTCTTC	CASSLRGLAASYNEQFF